These 22 T cell receptor beta chains were all obtained from the same sample, sequenced in a study of blood T cell repertoires in COVID-19. TCRdb keeps only in-frame clones here, not all; method: immunoSEQ multiplex PCR. The sample consists of over 150,000 clones, about 83% of them appearing once. The sequenced sample consisted of peripheral blood. The receptors here all came from a woman in her 70s who had recovered from COVID-19.

This clone was observed a single time. The rearrangement links TRBV6-2 or TRBV6-3 to TRBJ1-2; D gene unclear. Germline V lookup: CDR1 MNHEY, CDR2 SVGEGT. The V and J ends lost 5 bases and 3 bases respectively, with 10 bases between them. This CDR3 has 13 residues. The CDR3 spells CASSNRVHYGYTF. The CDR3 nucleotides are TGTGCCAGCAGTAACCGGGTTCACTATGGCTACACCTTC.

The V and J genes are TRBV9 and TRBJ2-3, with no clear D. The CDR3 consists of 13 residues. Per germline, CDR1 SGDLS and CDR2 YYNGEE. V dropped 7 bases and J dropped 2 bases, with 11 bases sitting between them. Written as DNA, the CDR3 is TGTGCCAGCGGGCCTGGGCCCACAGATACGCAGTATTTT. This gives the protein CASGPGPTDTQYF.

CDR3 DNA sequence: TGTGCCAGCAGTCCCGGGGGTAAAGATACGCAGTATTTT. Protein: CASSPGGKDTQYF. The chain links TRBV12-3 or TRBV12-4 to TRBJ2-3, with a possible D match to TRBD2 (6 bases). The length of the CDR3 is 13 residues. V shed 5 bases and J shed 5 bases, with 11 bases lying between them.

This clone was found once. This chain joins TRBV6-2 or TRBV6-3 and TRBJ2-2, with a weak D call TRBD2 (5 bases). Trimming removed 6 bases at V and 7 bases at J, with 12 bases between. CDR3 size: 13 residues. Germline V gene data show CDR1 as MNHEY and CDR2 as SVGEGT. As DNA, the CDR3 is TGTGCCAGCAGCCCAACTAGAATCGGGGAGCTGTTTTTT. Its translation is CASSPTRIGELFF.

The J gene is TRBJ2-5, the V gene TRBV5-7, with 7 bases lining up with TRBD1. TRBV5-7 is an open reading frame whose function is uncertain. Trimming at V came to 4 bases and at J to 3 bases, leaving 3 bases not matched to a gene. The length of the CDR3 is 13 residues. The CDR3: CASSPGTEETQYF. The CDR3 nucleotides read TGTGCCAGCAGCCCCGGGACAGAAGAGACCCAGTACTTC.

The J gene is TRBJ2-1, the V gene TRBV7-6; 9 bases line up with TRBD2. The CDR3 has 16 residues. The junction had 8 bases not matched to a gene; V was cut back by 4 bases and J by 4 bases. Germline CDR1 SGHVS, CDR2 FNYEAQ. The CDR3 region is CASSSAGLAGYNEQFF. CDR3 coding DNA: TGTGCCAGCAGCTCCGCTGGGCTAGCGGGATACAATGAGCAGTTCTTC.

This clone has a single count. The rearrangement links TRBV29-1 to TRBJ1-1; TRBD1 agrees at 9 bases. Per the germline V gene, CDR1 is SQVTM and CDR2 is ANQGSEA. The J segment lost 1 base and the V segment lost 5 bases, leaving 2 bases of the junction unmatched. The CDR3 is 13 residues long. DNA of the CDR3: TGCAGCGTTCCGGGACAGGGGAACACTGAAGCTTTCTTT. Translation gives CSVPGQGNTEAFF.

The chain couples TRBV7-9 to TRBJ2-1, with D possibly matching TRBD1 (5 bases). Germline V gene sequence: CDR1 SEHNR, CDR2 FQNEAQ (reference sequence). The ends were cut back, 5 bases at V and 8 bases at J, with 7 bases in the middle. The CDR3 extends over 11 amino acids. The CDR3 DNA follows: TGTGCCAGCAGCCAGGGCGATGAGCAGTTCTTC. It encodes CASSQGDEQFF.

The chain recombines TRBV5-1 with TRBJ1-1; 7 nucleotides align to TRBD1. CDR1 is SGHRS, CDR2 YFSETQ, per germline. Germline trimming cut 7 bases from V and 3 bases from J; bases unmatched to any gene: 9. The CDR3 is made up of 14 amino acids. The DNA for the CDR3 is TGCGCCAGCTCGGGACAGACCTGGGACACTGAAGCTTTCTTT. Translating it yields CASSGQTWDTEAFF.

This sequence joins TRBV25-1 and TRBJ2-1, with 10 positions matching TRBD2. This CDR3 is built from 17 residues. V lost 1 base, J lost 10 bases, and 13 bases stayed unmatched. Germline CDR1 is MGHDK and CDR2 is SYGVNS. CDR3 nucleotides: TGTGCCAGCAGTGAATGGGGCCTAGCGGGGGCCCATGGGGAGCAGTTCTTC. Residues: CASSEWGLAGAHGEQFF.

The V call is TRBV11-3, the J call TRBJ2-3; D might be TRBD1 (5 bases). The CDR3 is 15 residues long. Trimming pared 1 base from V and 2 bases from J, leaving 10 bases between. Per germline, CDR1 SGHNT and CDR2 YENEEA. The CDR3 DNA reads as TGTGCCAGCAGCTTAGGGGGCAGGTCCACAGATACGCAGTATTTT. Translating it yields CASSLGGRSTDTQYF.

V usage is TRBV9 and J usage is TRBJ2-1; 7 nucleotides agree with TRBD1. The germline V gene encodes CDR1 SGDLS and CDR2 YYNGEE. V shed 4 bases, J shed 11 bases, and the junction held 9 bases outside the gene matches. This CDR3 is 13 amino acids long. CDR3: CASSTQTGPKQFF. The CDR3 bases are TGTGCCAGCAGCACCCAGACAGGGCCCAAGCAGTTCTTC.

The chain joins TRBV21-1 to TRBJ1-4; the tabulated D call, TRBD1, remains unverified against the DNA. TRBV21-1 is an annotated pseudogene. This CDR3 is 15 amino acids long. This chain's CDR3 is CASSKNRGQGEKLFF. In DNA, the CDR3 is TGTGCCAGCAGCAAGAACAGGGGGCAGGGTGAAAAACTGTTTTTT.

This chain joins TRBV24-1 and TRBJ1-1; D remains unclear. V was shortened by 7 bases and J by 7 bases, with 9 bases between the two germline ends. The CDR3 spans 11 residues. The germline V gene has CDR1 KGHDR and CDR2 SFDVKD. CDR3 coding DNA: TGTGCCACCAGAAAAAATAGTGAAGCTTTCTTT. Residues: CATRKNSEAFF.

J is TRBJ1-5 and V is TRBV7-2, with a tentative D call TRBD1 (5 bases). The CDR3 is 16 amino acids. Germline values: CDR1 SGHTA, CDR2 FQGNSA. The V end lost 3 bases, the J end lost 3 bases, and 15 bases lay between the germline ends. CDR3 amino acids: CASSLRDRTPNQPQHF. Here the CDR3 DNA reads TGTGCCAGCAGCTTGCGGGACCGTACACCCAATCAGCCCCAGCATTTT. Supplemented by reference TRBV7-2 and TRBJ1-5, the full variable domain reads GAGVSQSPSNKVTEKGKDVELRCDPISGHTALYWYRQSLGQGLEFLIYFQGNSAPDKSGLPSDRFSAERTGGSVSTLTIQRTQQEDSAVYLCASSLRDRTPNQPQHFGDGTRLSIL.

This chain links TRBV7-9 with TRBJ1-2, with D possibly matching TRBD1 (5 bases). V was clipped by 5 bases and J by 4 bases, with 17 bases between them. This CDR3 contains 15 residues. Germline CDR1 reads SEHNR; CDR2 reads FQNEAQ (reference sequence). The CDR3 DNA reads as TGTGCCAGCAGCCCTACCGGGGGGTTCGGCTATGGCTACACCTTC. The encoded protein is CASSPTGGFGYGYTF.

J is TRBJ1-2 and V is TRBV5-4; 9 nucleotides match TRBD1. Germline-derived CDR1 and CDR2 are SGHNT and YYREEE (reference sequence). J lost 2 bases, V lost 2 bases, and 4 bases had no gene match. This CDR3 has 15 amino acids. CDR3 sequence: CASSLPGQGNYGYTF. The CDR3 DNA follows: TGTGCCAGCAGCTTACCGGGACAGGGAAACTATGGCTACACCTTC.

The chain carries TRBV29-1 and TRBJ1-2; tentative D call: TRBD1 (6 bases). The CDR3 has 15 residues. From germline, CDR1 is SQVTM and CDR2 ANQGSEA. V lost 0 bases to trimming and J lost 3 bases, with 14 bases between them. The CDR3 here is CSVEDPIQGDYGYTF. The CDR3 bases are TGCAGCGTTGAAGATCCTATACAGGGCGACTATGGCTACACCTTC. Supplemented by reference TRBV29-1 and TRBJ1-2, the full variable domain reads SAVISQKPSRDICQRGTSLTIQCQVDSQVTMMFWYRQQPGQSLTLIATANQGSEATYESGFVIDKFPISRPNLTFSTLTVSNMSPEDSSIYLCSVEDPIQGDYGYTFGSGTRLTVV.

This clone was counted only a few times. The chain joins TRBV1 to TRBJ1-2; TRBD1 is the table's D call and was not checked against the DNA. TRBV1 is a known pseudogene. The CDR3 covers 14 residues. CDR3 region: CTSRRGTGNYGYTF. The CDR3 DNA sequence: TGCACCAGCAGACGTGGTACAGGGAACTATGGCTACACCTTC.

V and J are TRBV18 and TRBJ2-7; D might be TRBD2 (6 bases). V dropped 3 bases and J dropped 3 bases, with 21 bases sitting between them. The CDR3 spans 17 residues. Germline values: CDR1 KGHSH, CDR2 LQKENI. The CDR3 nucleotides read TGTGCCAGCTCACCGCAATCGGTCCGGCGGGGCGGCTACGAGCAGTACTTC. It is translated as CASSPQSVRRGGYEQYF.

This clone appeared a few times. The V gene is TRBV5-1, the J gene TRBJ2-2; D is possibly TRBD1 (5 bases). This CDR3 comprises 13 residues. Trimming shortened V by 0 bases and J by 6 bases, and 6 bases separated the two germline ends. CDR1 is SGHRS and CDR2 is YFSETQ in the germline V gene. The CDR3 coding sequence is TGCGCCAGCAGCTTGGAGGGGCCCGGGGAGCTGTTTTTT. This gives the protein CASSLEGPGELFF.

This clone was counted once. The V call is TRBV5-4, the J call TRBJ2-7, with D possibly TRBD2 on 5 matching bases. The CDR3 has 15 residues. Germline V gene data show CDR1 as SGHNT and CDR2 as YYREEE (reference sequence). V gave up 4 bases and J gave up 2 bases, with 16 bases separating them. CDR3 in amino acids: CASSTPGRAAYEQYF. In DNA form, the CDR3 reads TGTGCCAGCAGCACCCCGGGGAGAGCAGCCTACGAGCAGTACTTC.